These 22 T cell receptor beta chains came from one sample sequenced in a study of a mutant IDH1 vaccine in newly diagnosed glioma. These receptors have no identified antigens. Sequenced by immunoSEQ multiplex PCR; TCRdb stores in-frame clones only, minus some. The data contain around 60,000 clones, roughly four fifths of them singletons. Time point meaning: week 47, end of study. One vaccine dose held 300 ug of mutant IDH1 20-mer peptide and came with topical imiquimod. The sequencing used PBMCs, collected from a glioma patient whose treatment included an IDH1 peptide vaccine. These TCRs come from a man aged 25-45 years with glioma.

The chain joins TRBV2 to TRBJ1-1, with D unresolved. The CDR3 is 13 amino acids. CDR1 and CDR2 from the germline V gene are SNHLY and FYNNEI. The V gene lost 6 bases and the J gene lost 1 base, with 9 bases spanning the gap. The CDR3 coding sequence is TGTGCCAGCAGATTTAGCCCGAACACTGAAGCTTTCTTT. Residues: CASRFSPNTEAFF.

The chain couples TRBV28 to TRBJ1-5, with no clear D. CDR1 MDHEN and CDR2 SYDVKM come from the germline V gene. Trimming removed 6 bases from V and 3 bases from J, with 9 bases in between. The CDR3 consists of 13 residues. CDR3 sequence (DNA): TGTGCCAGCAGGGACGTACTCAATCAGCCCCAGCATTTT. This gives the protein CASRDVLNQPQHF.

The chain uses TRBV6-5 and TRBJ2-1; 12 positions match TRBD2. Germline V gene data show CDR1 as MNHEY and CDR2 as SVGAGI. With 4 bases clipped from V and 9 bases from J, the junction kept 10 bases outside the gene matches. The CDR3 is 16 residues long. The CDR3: CASSSPSGGAILEQFF. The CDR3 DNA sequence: TGTGCCAGCAGTTCCCCTAGCGGGGGGGCAATTCTTGAGCAGTTCTTC.

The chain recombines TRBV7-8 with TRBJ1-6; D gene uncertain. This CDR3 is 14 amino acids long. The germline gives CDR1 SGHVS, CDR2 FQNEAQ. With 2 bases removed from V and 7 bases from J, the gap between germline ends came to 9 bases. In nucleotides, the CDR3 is TGTGCCAGCAGCTTATCGGGGTCGAATTCACCCCTCCACTTT. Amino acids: CASSLSGSNSPLHF.

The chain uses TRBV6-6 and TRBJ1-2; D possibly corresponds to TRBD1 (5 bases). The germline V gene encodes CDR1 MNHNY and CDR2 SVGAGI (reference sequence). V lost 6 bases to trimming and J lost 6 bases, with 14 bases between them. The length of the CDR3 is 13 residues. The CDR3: CASRPQGTNGYTF. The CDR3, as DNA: TGTGCCAGCAGGCCTCAGGGAACGAATGGCTACACCTTC.

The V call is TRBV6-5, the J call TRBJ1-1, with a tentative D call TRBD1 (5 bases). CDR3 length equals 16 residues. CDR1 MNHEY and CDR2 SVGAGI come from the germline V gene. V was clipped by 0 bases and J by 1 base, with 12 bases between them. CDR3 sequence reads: CASSYSPRQRNTEAFF. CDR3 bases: TGTGCCAGCAGTTACTCACCCAGACAGAGGAACACTGAAGCTTTCTTT.

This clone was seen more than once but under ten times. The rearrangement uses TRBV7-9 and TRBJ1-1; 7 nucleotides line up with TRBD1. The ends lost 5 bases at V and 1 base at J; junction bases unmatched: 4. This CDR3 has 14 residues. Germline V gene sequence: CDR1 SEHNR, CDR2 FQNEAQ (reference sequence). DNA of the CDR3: TGTGCCAGCAGCCCTGGACAGGCGAACACTGAAGCTTTCTTT. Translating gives CASSPGQANTEAFF.

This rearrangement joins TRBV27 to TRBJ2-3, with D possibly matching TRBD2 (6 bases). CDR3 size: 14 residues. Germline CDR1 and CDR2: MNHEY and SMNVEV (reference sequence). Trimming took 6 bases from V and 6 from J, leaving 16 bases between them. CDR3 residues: CASSPGLPGDTQYF. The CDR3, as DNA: TGTGCCAGCAGCCCGGGACTGCCTGGCGATACGCAGTATTTT.

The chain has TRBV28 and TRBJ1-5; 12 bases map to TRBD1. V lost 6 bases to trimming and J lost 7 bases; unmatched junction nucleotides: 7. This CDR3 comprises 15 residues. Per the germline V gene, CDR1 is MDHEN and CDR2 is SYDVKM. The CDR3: CASRLGQGAGQPQHF. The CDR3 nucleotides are TGTGCCAGCAGGTTGGGACAGGGGGCGGGGCAGCCCCAGCATTTT.

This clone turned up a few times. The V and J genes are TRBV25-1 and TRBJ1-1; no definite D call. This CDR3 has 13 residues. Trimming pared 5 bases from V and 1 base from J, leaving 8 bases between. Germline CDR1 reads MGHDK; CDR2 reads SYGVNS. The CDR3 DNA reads TGTGCCAGCAGTAGAAACACGAACACTGAAGCTTTCTTT. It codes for CASSRNTNTEAFF.

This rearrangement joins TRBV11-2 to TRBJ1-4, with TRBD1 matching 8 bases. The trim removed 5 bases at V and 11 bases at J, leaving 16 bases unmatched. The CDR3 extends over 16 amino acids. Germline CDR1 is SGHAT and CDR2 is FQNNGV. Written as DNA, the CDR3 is TGTGCCAGCAGCCAAGCGGGACAGGATCCATTATGGAAACTGTTTTTT. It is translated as CASSQAGQDPLWKLFF.

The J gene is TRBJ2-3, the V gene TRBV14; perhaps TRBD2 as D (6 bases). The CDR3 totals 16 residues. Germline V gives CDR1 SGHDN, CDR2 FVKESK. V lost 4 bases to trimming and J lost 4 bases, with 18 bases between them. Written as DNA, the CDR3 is TGTGCCAGCAGCCCCGAGGACTACCCCGCCCCAGATACGCAGTATTTT. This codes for CASSPEDYPAPDTQYF.

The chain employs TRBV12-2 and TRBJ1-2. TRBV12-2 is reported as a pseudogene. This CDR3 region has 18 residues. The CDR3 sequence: CASRLEGCGRHLNYGYTF. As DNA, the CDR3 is TGTGCAAGTCGCTTAGAGGGATGTGGGCGACACCTCAACTATGGCTACACCTTC.

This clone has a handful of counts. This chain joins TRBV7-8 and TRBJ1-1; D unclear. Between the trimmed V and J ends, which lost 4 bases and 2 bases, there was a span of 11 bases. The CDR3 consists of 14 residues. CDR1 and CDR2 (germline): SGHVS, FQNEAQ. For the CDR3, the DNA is TGTGCCAGCAGCTCAAGACTGGGCAACACTGAAGCTTTCTTT. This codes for CASSSRLGNTEAFF.

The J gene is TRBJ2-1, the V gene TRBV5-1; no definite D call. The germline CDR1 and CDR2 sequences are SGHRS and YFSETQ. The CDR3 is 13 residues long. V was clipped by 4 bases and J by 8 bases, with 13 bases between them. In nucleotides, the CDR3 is TGCGCCAGCAGCCCCTTAAATGGCGATGAGCAGTTCTTC. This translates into CASSPLNGDEQFF.

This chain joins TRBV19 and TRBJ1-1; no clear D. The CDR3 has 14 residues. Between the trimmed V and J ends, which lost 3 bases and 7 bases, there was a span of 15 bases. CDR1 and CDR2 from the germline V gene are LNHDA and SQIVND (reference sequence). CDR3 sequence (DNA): TGTGCCAGTAGTATGGGGAAGTCGAACGGTGAAGCTTTCTTT. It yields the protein CASSMGKSNGEAFF.

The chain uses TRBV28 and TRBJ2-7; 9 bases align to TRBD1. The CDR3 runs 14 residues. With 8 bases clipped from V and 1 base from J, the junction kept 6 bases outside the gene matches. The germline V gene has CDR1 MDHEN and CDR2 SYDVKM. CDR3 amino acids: CASRGQGKSYEQYF. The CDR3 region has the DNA TGTGCCAGCCGTGGACAGGGGAAATCCTACGAGCAGTACTTC. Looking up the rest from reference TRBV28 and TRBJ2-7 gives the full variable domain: DVKVTQSSRYLVKRTGEKVFLECVQDMDHENMFWYRQDPGLGLRLIYFSYDVKMKEKGDIPEGYSVSREKKERFSLILESASTNQTSMYLCASRGQGKSYEQYFGPGTRLTVT.

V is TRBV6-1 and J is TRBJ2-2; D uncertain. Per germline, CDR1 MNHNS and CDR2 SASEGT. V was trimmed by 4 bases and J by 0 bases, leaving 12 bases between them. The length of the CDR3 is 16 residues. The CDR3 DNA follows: TGTGCCAGCAGTGCCTCCCTAACAACGAACACCGGGGAGCTGTTTTTT. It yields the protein CASSASLTTNTGELFF.

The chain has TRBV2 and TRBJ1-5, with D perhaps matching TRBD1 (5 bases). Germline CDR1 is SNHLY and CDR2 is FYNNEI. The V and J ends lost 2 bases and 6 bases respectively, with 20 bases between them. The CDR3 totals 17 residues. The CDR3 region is CASSEPRFTGGGQPQHF. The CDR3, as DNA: TGTGCCAGCAGTGAACCTCGATTCACCGGCGGGGGTCAGCCCCAGCATTTT.

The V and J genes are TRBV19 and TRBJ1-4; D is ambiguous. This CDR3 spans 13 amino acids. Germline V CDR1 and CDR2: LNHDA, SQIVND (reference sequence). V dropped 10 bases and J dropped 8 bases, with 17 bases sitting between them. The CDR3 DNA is TGTGCCACCCCCGAGGAAGGACTGGAAAAACTGTTTTTT. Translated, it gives CATPEEGLEKLFF.

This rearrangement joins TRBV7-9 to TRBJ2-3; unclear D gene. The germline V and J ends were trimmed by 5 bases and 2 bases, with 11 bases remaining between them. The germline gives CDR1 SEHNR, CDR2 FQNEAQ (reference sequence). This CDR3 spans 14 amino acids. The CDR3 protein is CASSTRTYTDTQYF. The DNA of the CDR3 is TGTGCCAGCAGCACCCGGACCTACACAGATACGCAGTATTTT.

The CDR3 DNA reads as TGCGCCAGCAGGAGGACTGCCCTCTCTGGGGCCAACGTCCTGACTTTC. This sequence encodes CASRRTALSGANVLTF. The genes are TRBV5-1 and TRBJ2-6, with a possible D match to TRBD2 (5 bases). Germline V gives CDR1 SGHRS, CDR2 YFSETQ. The V and J ends lost 5 bases and 0 bases respectively, with 12 bases between them. The CDR3 loop spans 16 amino acids.